The subject of this entry is one T cell receptor beta chain. These data originate in a study of blood T cell repertoires in COVID-19. The CDR3 has 11 amino acids. Germline V gene sequence: CDR1 DFQATT, CDR2 SNEGSKA (reference sequence). Between the trimmed V and J ends, which lost 3 bases and 12 bases, there was a span of 12 bases. Some clones are missing from TCRdb's copy, which holds only in-frame ones; the method was immunoSEQ multiplex PCR. Among about 59,000 clones listed, around 79% were seen once. The sequenced sample consisted of peripheral blood. This receptor was obtained from a man aged 60 to 75 with acute or convalescent COVID-19. The J gene is TRBJ2-1, the V gene TRBV20-1; no reliable D call. This chain's CDR3 is CSASDGDGQFF. CDR3 DNA sequence: TGCAGTGCTAGTGATGGAGATGGGCAGTTCTTC.